The clone carrying this T cell receptor beta chain was seen only once. Antigen specificity is unknown. CDR3 length: 12 amino acids. V was cut by 4 bases and J by 6 bases, with 8 bases left in between. Using immunoSEQ multiplex PCR, the repertoire was profiled, and TCRdb retains in-frame clones only, with some absent. The table lists hundreds of thousands of clones, more than 70% of them singletons. This sample was taken from a study of Ad26.COV2.S vaccination and SARS-CoV-2 variants. Study results and limitations: Higher spike-specific TCR breadth was found in vaccine recipients than in placebo recipients.

Treatment given: roughly 18 received Ad26.COV2.S at low or high dose, single or two shots; a few received placebo; per-sample allocation not given. At day 63 after the first vaccine or placebo injection, samples were drawn. Aged 18-55 years, donor was enrolled in Boston at some point between 2019 and 2021. Sequenced material: peripheral blood, taken in a trial of Ad26.COV2.S vaccine versus placebo. The TCR sequence derives from a person aged 18-65 years who received the Ad26.COV2.S COVID-19 vaccine or a placebo. The chain links TRBV12-3 or TRBV12-4 to TRBJ2-3; a weak D match, TRBD2 (6 bases). This CDR3 reads CASSSSEDTQYF. Written as DNA, the CDR3 is TGTGCCAGCAGTTCTAGCGAGGATACGCAGTATTTT.